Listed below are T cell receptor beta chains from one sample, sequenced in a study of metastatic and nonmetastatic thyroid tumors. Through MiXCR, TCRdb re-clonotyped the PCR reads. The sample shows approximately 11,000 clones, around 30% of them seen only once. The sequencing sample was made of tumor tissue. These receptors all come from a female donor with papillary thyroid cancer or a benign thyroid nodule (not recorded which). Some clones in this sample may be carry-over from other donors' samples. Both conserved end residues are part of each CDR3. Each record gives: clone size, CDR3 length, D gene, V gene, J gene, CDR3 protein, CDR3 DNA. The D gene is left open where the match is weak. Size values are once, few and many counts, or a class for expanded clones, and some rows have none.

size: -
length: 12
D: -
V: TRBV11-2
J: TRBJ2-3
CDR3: CASSLGANTQYF
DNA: TGTGCCAGCAGCTTAGGAGCGAATACGCAGTATTTT

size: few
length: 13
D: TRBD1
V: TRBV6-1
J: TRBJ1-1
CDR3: CASRTGSNTEAFF
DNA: TGTGCCAGCAGGACAGGGAGCAACACTGAAGCTTTCTTT

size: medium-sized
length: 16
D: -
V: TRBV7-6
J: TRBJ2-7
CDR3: CASSPDAGAGTYEQYF
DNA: TGTGCCAGCAGCCCCGACGCGGGGGCAGGGACCTACGAGCAGTACTTC

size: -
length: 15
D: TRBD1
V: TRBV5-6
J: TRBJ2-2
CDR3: CASTRRDRGSVELFF
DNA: TGTGCCAGCACCCGTCGGGACAGGGGTTCCGTGGAGCTGTTTTTT

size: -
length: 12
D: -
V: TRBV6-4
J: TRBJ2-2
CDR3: CASQGRTGELFF
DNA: TGTGCCAGCCAAGGGCGCACCGGGGAGCTGTTTTTT

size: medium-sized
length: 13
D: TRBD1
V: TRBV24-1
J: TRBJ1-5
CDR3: CATSDTRTGNQHF
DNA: TGTGCCACCAGTGATACTCGGACAGGGAACCAGCATTTT

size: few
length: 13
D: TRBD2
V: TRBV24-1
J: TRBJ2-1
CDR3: CATGRGAYNEQFF
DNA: TGTGCCACCGGTCGGGGGGCCTACAATGAGCAGTTCTTC

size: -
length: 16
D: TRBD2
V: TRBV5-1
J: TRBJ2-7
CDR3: CASSLALAGASYEQYF
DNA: TGCGCCAGCAGCTTGGCCTTAGCGGGGGCGTCCTACGAGCAGTACTTC

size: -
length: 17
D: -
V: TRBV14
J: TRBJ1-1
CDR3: CASSQDFATRMDTEAFF
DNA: TGTGCTAGCAGCCAAGATTTTGCCACGCGGATGGACACTGAAGCTTTCTTT

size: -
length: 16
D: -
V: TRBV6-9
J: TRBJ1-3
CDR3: CASSYRSGIAGNTIYF
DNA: TGTGCCAGCAGTTATAGGTCAGGGATCGCTGGAAACACCATATATTTT

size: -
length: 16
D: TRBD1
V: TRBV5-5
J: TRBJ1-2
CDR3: CASSLLLGQGDYGYTF
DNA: TGTGCCAGCAGCTTGTTATTGGGACAGGGGGACTATGGCTACACCTTC

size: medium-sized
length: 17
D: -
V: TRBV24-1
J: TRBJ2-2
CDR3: CATSGASSRDRAGELFF
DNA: TGTGCCACCAGTGGAGCGTCTAGTAGAGATCGGGCCGGGGAGCTGTTTTTT

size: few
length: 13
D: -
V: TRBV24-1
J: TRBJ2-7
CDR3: CATSPGDLYEQYF
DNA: TGTGCCACCAGCCCAGGGGACCTCTACGAGCAGTACTTC

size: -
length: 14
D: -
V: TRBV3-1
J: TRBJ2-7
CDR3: CASSPLRDSYEQYF
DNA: TGTGCCAGCAGCCCCCTTCGGGACTCCTACGAGCAGTACTTC

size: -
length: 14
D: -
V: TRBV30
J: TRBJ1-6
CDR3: CACPGPGSNSPLHF
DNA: TGTGCCTGCCCAGGACCAGGGAGTAATTCACCCCTCCACTTT

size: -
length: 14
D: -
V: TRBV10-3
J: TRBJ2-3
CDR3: CAISDGGGADTQYF
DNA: TGTGCCATCAGTGACGGGGGTGGAGCAGATACGCAGTATTTT

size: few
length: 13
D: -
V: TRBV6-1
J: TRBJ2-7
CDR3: CASIQRTPYEQYF
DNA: TGTGCCAGCATCCAAAGGACCCCCTACGAGCAGTACTTC

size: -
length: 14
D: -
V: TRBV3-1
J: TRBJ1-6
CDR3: CASSQGQGGLPLHF
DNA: TGTGCCAGCAGCCAAGGCCAGGGTGGGCTTCCCCTCCACTTT

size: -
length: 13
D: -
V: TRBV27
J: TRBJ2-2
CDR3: CASSYQGFGELFF
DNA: TGTGCCAGCAGTTACCAGGGGTTTGGGGAGCTGTTTTTT

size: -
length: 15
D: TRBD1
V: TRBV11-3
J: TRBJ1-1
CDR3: CASSSTGAKNTEAFF
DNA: TGTGCCAGCAGTTCGACAGGGGCAAAGAACACTGAAGCTTTCTTT

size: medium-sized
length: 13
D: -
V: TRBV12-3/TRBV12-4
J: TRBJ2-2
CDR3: CASSLANTGELFF
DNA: TGTGCCAGCAGTTTGGCGAACACCGGGGAGCTGTTTTTT

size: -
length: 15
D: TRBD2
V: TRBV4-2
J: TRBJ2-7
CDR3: CASSQDRSGSYEQYF
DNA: TGTGCCAGCAGCCAAGATAGGAGCGGGAGTTACGAGCAGTACTTC

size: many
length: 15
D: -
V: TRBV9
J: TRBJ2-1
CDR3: CASSVYSGTYNEQFF
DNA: TGTGCCAGCAGCGTATACAGCGGGACATACAATGAGCAGTTCTTC

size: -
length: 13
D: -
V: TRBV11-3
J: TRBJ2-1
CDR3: CASSSGLYNEQFF
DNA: TGTGCCAGCAGCTCGGGGCTTTACAATGAGCAGTTCTTC

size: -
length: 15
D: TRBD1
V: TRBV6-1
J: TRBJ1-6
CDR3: CASSGGQGRVSPLHF
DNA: TGTGCCAGCAGTGGAGGACAGGGGAGGGTTTCACCCCTCCACTTT

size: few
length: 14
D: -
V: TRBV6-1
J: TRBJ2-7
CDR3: CASSEGSDSYEQYF
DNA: TGTGCCAGCAGTGAAGGTAGCGACTCCTACGAGCAGTACTTC

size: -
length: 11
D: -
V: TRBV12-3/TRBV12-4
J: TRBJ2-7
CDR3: CASSPSYEQYF
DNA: TGTGCCAGCAGTCCCTCCTACGAGCAGTACTTC

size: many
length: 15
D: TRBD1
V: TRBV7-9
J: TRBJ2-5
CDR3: CASSEGTGQGETQYF
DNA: TGTGCCAGCAGCGAAGGGACAGGCCAGGGAGAGACCCAGTACTTC

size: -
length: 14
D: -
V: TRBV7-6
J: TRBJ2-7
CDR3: CASSIDYPNYEQYF
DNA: TGTGCCAGCAGCATCGACTACCCGAATTACGAGCAGTACTTC

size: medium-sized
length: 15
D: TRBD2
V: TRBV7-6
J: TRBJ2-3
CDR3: CASSLGGRHTDTQYF
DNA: TGTGCCAGCAGCTTAGGCGGGAGGCACACAGATACGCAGTATTTT

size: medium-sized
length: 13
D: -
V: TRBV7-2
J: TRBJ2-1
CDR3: CASSLGATVPQFF
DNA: TGTGCCAGCAGCTTAGGGGCGACAGTACCACAGTTCTTC

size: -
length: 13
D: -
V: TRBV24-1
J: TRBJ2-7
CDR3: CATSELSCYEQYF
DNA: TGTGCCACCAGTGAGCTTTCATGCTACGAGCAGTACTTC

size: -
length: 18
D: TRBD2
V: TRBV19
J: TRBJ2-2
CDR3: CASRPTSSQRGNTGELFF
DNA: TGTGCCAGTAGGCCGACTAGCTCCCAGCGGGGTAACACCGGGGAGCTGTTTTTT

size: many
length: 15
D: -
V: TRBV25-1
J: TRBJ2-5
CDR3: CASSEYLGSQETQYF
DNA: TGTGCCAGCAGTGAATATTTGGGAAGCCAAGAGACCCAGTACTTC

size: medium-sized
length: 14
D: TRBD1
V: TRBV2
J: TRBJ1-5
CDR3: CASSPGQEGQPQHF
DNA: TGTGCCAGCAGTCCGGGACAGGAGGGGCAGCCCCAGCATTTT

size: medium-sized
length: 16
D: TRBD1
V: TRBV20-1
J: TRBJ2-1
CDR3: CSARDLNRGIYNEQFF
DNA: TGCAGTGCTAGAGATCTGAACAGGGGGATCTACAATGAGCAGTTCTTC

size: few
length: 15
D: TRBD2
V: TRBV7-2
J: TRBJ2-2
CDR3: CASSLVGRMGGELFF
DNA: TGTGCCAGCAGCTTAGTCGGGAGGATGGGCGGGGAGCTGTTTTTT

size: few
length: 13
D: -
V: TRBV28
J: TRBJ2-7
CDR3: CASSFGHPYEQYF
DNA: TGTGCCAGCAGTTTTGGACACCCCTACGAGCAGTACTTC

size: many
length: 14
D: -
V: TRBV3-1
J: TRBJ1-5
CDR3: CASSQDRGYQPQHF
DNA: TGTGCCAGCAGCCAAGACAGGGGATATCAGCCCCAGCATTTT

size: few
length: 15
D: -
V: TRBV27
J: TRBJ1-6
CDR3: CASSLLWGANSPLHF
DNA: TGTGCCAGCAGTTTATTGTGGGGGGCTAATTCACCCCTCCACTTT

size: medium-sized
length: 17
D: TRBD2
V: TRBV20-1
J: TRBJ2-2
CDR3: CSASIFSWGGLNGELFF
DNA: TGCAGTGCTAGTATTTTTTCGTGGGGGGGACTAAACGGGGAGCTGTTTTTT

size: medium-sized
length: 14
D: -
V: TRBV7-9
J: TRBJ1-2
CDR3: CASSLGGGNYGYTF
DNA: TGTGCCAGCAGCTTGGGGGGAGGTAACTATGGCTACACCTTC

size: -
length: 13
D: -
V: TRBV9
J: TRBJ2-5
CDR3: CASSVAPKETQYF
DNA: TGTGCCAGCAGCGTTGCCCCGAAGGAGACCCAGTACTTC

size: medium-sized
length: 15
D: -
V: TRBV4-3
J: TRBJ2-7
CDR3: CASSPRTGAGVEQYF
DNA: TGCGCCAGCAGCCCCCGGACGGGGGCGGGGGTTGAGCAGTACTTC

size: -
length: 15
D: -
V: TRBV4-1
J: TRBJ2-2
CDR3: CASSQATTYTGELFF
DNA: TGCGCCAGCAGCCAAGCCACTACTTACACCGGGGAGCTGTTTTTT

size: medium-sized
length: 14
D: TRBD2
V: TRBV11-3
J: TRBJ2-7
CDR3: CASRTCGGCSEQYF
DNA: TGTGCCAGCAGGACTTGCGGGGGTTGCTCCGAGCAGTACTTC

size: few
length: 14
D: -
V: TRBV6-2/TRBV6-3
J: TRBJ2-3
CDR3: CASSPRESTDTQYF
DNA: TGTGCCAGCAGTCCCCGGGAAAGCACAGATACGCAGTATTTT

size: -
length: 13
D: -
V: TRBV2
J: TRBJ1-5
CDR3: CASRRDSNQPQHF
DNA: TGTGCCAGCAGGAGGGACAGCAATCAGCCCCAGCATTTT

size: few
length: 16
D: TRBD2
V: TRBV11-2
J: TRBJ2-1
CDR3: CASSKQLAGGPYEQFF
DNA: TGTGCCAGCAGCAAACAACTAGCGGGGGGGCCCTATGAGCAGTTCTTC

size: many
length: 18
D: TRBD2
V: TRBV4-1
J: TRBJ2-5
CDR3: CASSQDHSGTSGQETQYF
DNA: TGCGCCAGCAGCCAAGATCATTCAGGGACTAGCGGACAAGAGACCCAGTACTTC

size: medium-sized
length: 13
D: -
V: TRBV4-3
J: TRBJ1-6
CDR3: CASSQAYNSPLHF
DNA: TGCGCCAGCAGCCAAGCTTACAATTCACCCCTCCACTTT

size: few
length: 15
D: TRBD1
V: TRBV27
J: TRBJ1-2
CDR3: CSGRRQGARGYGYTF
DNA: TGTTCCGGCAGGCGGCAGGGGGCCCGGGGGTATGGCTACACCTTC

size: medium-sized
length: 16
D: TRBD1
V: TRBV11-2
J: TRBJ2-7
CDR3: CASSLGGGQGTYEQYF
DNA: TGTGCCAGCAGCTTGGGGGGCGGACAGGGGACTTACGAGCAGTACTTC

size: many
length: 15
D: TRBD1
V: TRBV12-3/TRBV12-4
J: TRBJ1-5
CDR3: CASRGTGDSNQPQHF
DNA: TGTGCCAGCAGGGGGACAGGGGATAGCAATCAGCCCCAGCATTTT

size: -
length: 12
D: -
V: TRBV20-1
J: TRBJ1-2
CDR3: CSASDRFYGYTF
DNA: TGCAGTGCTTCGGACAGATTTTATGGCTACACCTTC